Following are 18 T cell receptor beta chains from one sample sequenced in a study of post-analysis software for immune sequencing data. Unique molecular identifiers were present in the TCR beta cDNA libraries. TCRdb analysed the PCR reads with MiXCR anew, one entry per CDR3 protein. The sample has around 700,000 distinct CDR3 sequences, approximately 59% seen once; the top ten hold roughly 12%. No antigen is known for these receptors. Study results and caveats: Roughly five TRBV segments appeared more often in patients than in controls, and TRBV5-6, TRBV5-1 and TRBV20-1 were among these.

The sample taken for sequencing was blood. The receptors here all came from a girl aged 2-15 years with multiple sclerosis.

On this clonotype itself: A junction end diverges from the germline sequence, so it may reflect a read error. The rearrangement links TRBV4-1 to TRBJ2-7, with 7 bases fitting TRBD2. Germline CDR1 MGHRA, CDR2 YSYEKL. The CDR3 totals 16 residues. The CDR3, as DNA: TGCGCCAGCAGCCAAGAGACGGGAGGTCCCCCTCGCGAGCAGTATTTC. Encoded protein: CASSQETGGPPREQYF.

This clonotype was counted a single time. This CDR3 is CASSSEQSDGYTF. As DNA, the CDR3 is TGTGCCAGCAGCTCCGAGCAATCCGATGGCTACACCTTC. The V and J genes are TRBV7-8 and TRBJ1-2; D not resolved. V was clipped by 4 bases and J by 6 bases, with 12 bases between them. The CDR3 is 13 amino acids. Germline-derived CDR1 and CDR2 are SGHVS and FQNEAQ.

This clonotype was counted between two and nine times. This chain joins TRBV12-3 or TRBV12-4 and TRBJ2-4, with D possibly TRBD2 on 6 matching bases. The V end was cut by 2 bases, the J end by 2 bases, with 13 bases between. This CDR3 contains 16 residues. The CDR3 DNA reads TGTGCCAGCAGTTTATCCCCGGGGGACTCCAAAAACATTCAGTACTTC. This translates into CASSLSPGDSKNIQYF.

The chain employs TRBV27 and TRBJ2-3; D is undetermined. The CDR3 extends over 17 amino acids. Trimming left V 2 bases short and J 2 bases short, with 17 bases between. Looked up from germline, CDR1 is MNHEY and CDR2 is SMNVEV (reference sequence). CDR3: CASSLNSVTSITDTQYF. Here the CDR3 DNA reads TGTGCCAGCAGTTTAAATTCGGTTACCTCTATCACAGATACGCAGTATTTT.

This chain joins TRBV4-2 and TRBJ2-1; possible D gene TRBD1, 5 bases. Germline V lookup: CDR1 LGHNA, CDR2 YNFKEQ. V lost 3 bases and J lost 9, with 9 bases in between. The CDR3 runs 12 residues. This chain's CDR3 is CASSQLGLEQFF. As DNA, the CDR3 is TGTGCCAGCAGCCAGTTGGGGCTTGAGCAGTTCTTC.

This clonotype was counted only a few times. The chain couples TRBV2 to TRBJ1-2, with D uncertain. There are 15 residues in the CDR3. V gave up 2 bases and J gave up 5 bases, with 15 bases separating them. Per the germline V gene, CDR1 is SNHLY and CDR2 is FYNNEI. The CDR3 loop is CASSERDSGVYGYTF. CDR3 nucleotide sequence: TGTGCCAGCAGTGAAAGGGATTCGGGCGTTTATGGCTACACCTTC.

This sequence joins TRBV20-1 and TRBJ2-1; D not certain. The CDR3 is made up of 15 amino acids. Trimming took 6 bases from V and 4 from J, leaving 19 bases between them. Looked up from germline, CDR1 is DFQATT and CDR2 is SNEGSKA (reference sequence). The CDR3: CSAERRLVVYNEQFF. CDR3 nucleotide sequence: TGCAGTGCCGAAAGACGCTTGGTGGTATACAATGAGCAGTTCTTC.

The genes are TRBV28 and TRBJ2-7, with 10 nucleotides matching TRBD1. Germline CDR1 MDHEN, CDR2 SYDVKM. V shed 4 bases and J 4 bases; nucleotides not matched to a gene: 7. The CDR3 sequence is 15 residues long. The CDR3 is CASSYRDRGSYEQYF. The DNA for the CDR3 is TGTGCCAGCAGTTACCGGGACAGGGGATCTTACGAGCAGTACTTC. Full variable domain (rest looked up from reference TRBV28 and TRBJ2-7): DVKVTQSSRYLVKRTGEKVFLECVQDMDHENMFWYRQDPGLGLRLIYFSYDVKMKEKGDIPEGYSVSREKKERFSLILESASTNQTSMYLCASSYRDRGSYEQYFGPGTRLTVT.

J is TRBJ2-3 and V is TRBV12-3 or TRBV12-4; 8 bases align to TRBD2. V was clipped by 6 bases and J by 1 base; unmatched bases: 9. There are 16 residues in the CDR3. CDR3 residues: CASSPRASGRTDTQYF. In DNA form, the CDR3 reads TGTGCCAGCAGCCCCCGAGCTAGCGGGCGCACAGATACGCAGTATTTT.

The chain links TRBV7-9 to TRBJ2-1, with 7 bases that match TRBD2. The CDR3 consists of 15 residues. Trimming cost V 1 base and J 7 bases; bases outside gene matches: 7. Germline assignment: CDR1 SEHNR and CDR2 FQNEAQ (reference sequence). In nucleotides, the CDR3 is TGTGCCAGCAGCTTAGAGGGAGGGCCTATGAATGAGCAGTTCTTC. It encodes CASSLEGGPMNEQFF.

This clonotype occurred a few times. This chain links TRBV9 with TRBJ2-5; TRBD2 is a possible D gene (6 bases). The CDR3 spans 15 residues. The V gene lost 4 bases and the J gene lost 9 bases, with 22 bases spanning the gap. Germline CDR1 is SGDLS and CDR2 is YYNGEE. The CDR3 region has the DNA TGTGCCAGCAGCCCGCGACTAGGCCCTGGGGCGGCCCAGTACTTC. This translates into CASSPRLGPGAAQYF. The full variable domain, completed using reference TRBV9 and TRBJ2-5, is DSGVTQTPKHLITATGQRVTLRCSPRSGDLSVYWYQQSLDQGLQFLIQYYNGEERAKGNILERFSAQQFPDLHSELNLSSLELGDSALYFCASSPRLGPGAAQYFGPGTRLLVL.

The chain carries TRBV5-1 and TRBJ1-2, with 8 bases that match TRBD1. V lost 4 bases and J lost 5; bases outside the gene matches: 4. CDR3 size: 13 residues. The germline gives CDR1 SGHRS, CDR2 YFSETQ. Here the CDR3 DNA reads TGCGCCAGCAGCCTGACAGGGGAGTATGGCTACACCTTC. Protein sequence: CASSLTGEYGYTF.

This clonotype occurred a few times. The genes are TRBV4-3 and TRBJ2-3; possible D gene TRBD2, 5 bases. CDR3 length: 16 residues. Between the trimmed V and J ends, which lost 3 bases and 0 bases, there was a span of 13 bases. CDR1 is LGHNA and CDR2 is YSLEER in the germline V gene. In DNA, the CDR3 is TGCGCCAGCAGCCATGTCCTTAGCGTTAGCACAGATACGCAGTATTTT. Its translation: CASSHVLSVSTDTQYF.

This clonotype was seen a few times. The chain is built from TRBV11-2 and TRBJ1-2; 7 nucleotides align to TRBD1. This CDR3 is built from 15 residues. Trimming took 4 bases from V and 3 from J; bases not matched to a gene: 8. CDR1 and CDR2 from the germline V gene are SGHAT and FQNNGV. The CDR3 DNA is TGTGCCAGCAGCTCCATTTCGACAGGGCACTATGGCTACACCTTC. This codes for CASSSISTGHYGYTF.

The V gene is TRBV20-1, the J gene TRBJ2-1, with a weak D call TRBD1 (6 bases). Germline V gives CDR1 DFQATT, CDR2 SNEGSKA (reference sequence). CDR3 length: 14 residues. V lost 0 bases, J lost 8 bases, and 14 bases lay in between. The chain's CDR3 is CSARDGQGWDEQFF. DNA of the CDR3: TGCAGTGCTAGAGATGGTCAGGGGTGGGATGAGCAGTTCTTC.

This clonotype was seen a few times. This chain links TRBV5-1 with TRBJ2-7; D unclear. This CDR3 has 14 amino acids. Trimming stripped 2 bases from V and 5 bases from J, with 14 bases between. Per germline, CDR1 SGHRS and CDR2 YFSETQ. CDR3 in amino acids: CASSFGPDSHEQYF. The CDR3 DNA follows: TGCGCCAGCAGCTTCGGGCCCGATTCCCACGAGCAGTACTTC.

The rearrangement uses TRBV25-1 and TRBJ1-1; D may be TRBD1 (6 bases). With 5 bases removed from V and 8 bases from J, the gap between germline ends came to 9 bases. The CDR3 sequence is 11 residues long. Germline CDR1 MGHDK, CDR2 SYGVNS. The CDR3 region is CASSLGHEAFF. CDR3 sequence (DNA): TGTGCCAGCAGTTTGGGACACGAAGCTTTCTTT. Full variable domain (remainder filled in from reference TRBV25-1 and TRBJ1-1): EADIYQTPRYLVIGTGKKITLECSQTMGHDKMYWYQQDPGMELHLIHYSYGVNSTEKGDLSSESTVSRIRTEHFPLTLESARPSHTSQYLCASSLGHEAFFGQGTRLTVV.

This chain joins TRBV6-2 or TRBV6-3 and TRBJ2-5; the D is unclear. Trimming took off 6 bases at V and 5 bases at J, with 16 bases between the two ends. CDR1 and CDR2 from the germline V gene are MNHEY and SVGEGT. This CDR3 comprises 14 residues. CDR3 sequence: CASSYSGPPETQYF. CDR3 DNA: TGTGCCAGCAGCTACAGTGGGCCCCCGGAGACCCAGTACTTC.